This TCR beta chain stems from a study of blood T cell repertoires in COVID-19. Clones were read by immunoSEQ multiplex PCR, and TCRdb kept only the in-frame ones, dropping some. This table holds under 300,000 clones, 84% found once. Germline-derived CDR1 and CDR2 are SEHNR and FQNEAQ (reference sequence). V shed 0 bases and J shed 6 bases, with 7 bases lying between them. This CDR3 is built from 13 residues. Input material: peripheral blood. This chain uses TRBV7-9 with TRBJ2-3; D unresolved. The origin of this receptor is a man between 35 and 55 years old who had recovered from COVID-19. The CDR3 region has the DNA TGTGCCAGCAGCTTAGCTAACTTTGATACGCAGTATTTT. This codes for CASSLANFDTQYF.